The 17 T cell receptor beta chains reported below all come from one sample, sequenced in a study of cytomegalovirus exposure and HLA in healthy donors. PCR amplification relied on 60 Vbeta primers (plus 13 Jbeta primers). TCRdb keeps only in-frame clones here, not all; method: immunoSEQ multiplex PCR. The repertoire holds 150,000 to 200,000 clones, with approximately 70% as singletons. Sequenced: PBMCs. The source is a man between 18 and 29 years old in good health and CMV-seropositive.

This clone was detected only a few times. The chain combines TRBV27 with TRBJ1-4; D not certain. The germline gives CDR1 MNHEY, CDR2 SMNVEV (reference sequence). This CDR3 region has 14 residues. V lost 8 bases and J 7 bases, leaving 17 bases between the germline ends. The chain's CDR3 is CASGRPPGGEKLFF. In DNA, the CDR3 is TGTGCCAGCGGCCGACCCCCAGGAGGTGAAAAACTGTTTTTT.

The chain links TRBV9 to TRBJ1-2, with a tentative D call TRBD1 (5 bases). Trimming cost V 3 bases and J 0 bases, with 9 bases left between them. Looked up from germline, CDR1 is SGDLS and CDR2 is YYNGEE. The CDR3 has 14 residues. CDR3 sequence: CASSARDSNYGYTF. The CDR3, as DNA: TGTGCCAGCAGCGCTCGGGACTCTAACTATGGCTACACCTTC.

This clone was detected once. The CDR3 is CASSLGQVTNYGYTF. The CDR3 bases are TGCGCCAGCAGCCTTGGACAGGTCACTAACTATGGCTACACCTTC. This chain uses TRBV5-1 with TRBJ1-2, with 7 bases fitting TRBD1. CDR1 is SGHRS and CDR2 is YFSETQ in the germline V gene. Germline trimming cut 4 bases from V and 0 bases from J; bases unmatched to any gene: 6. CDR3 length: 15 residues. Drawing the rest from reference TRBV5-1 and TRBJ1-2, the complete variable domain is KAGVTQTPRYLIKTRGQQVTLSCSPISGHRSVSWYQQTPGQGLQFLFEYFSETQRNKGNFPGRFSGRQFSNSRSEMNVSTLELGDSALYLCASSLGQVTNYGYTFGSGTRLTVV.

Details on this clone: The sample contains more than one DNA sequence encoding this CDR3. This chain links TRBV5-1 with TRBJ1-4, with D tentatively TRBD1 (6 bases). Germline V CDR1 and CDR2: SGHRS, YFSETQ. The CDR3 length is 13 residues. V lost 4 bases and J lost 5, with 9 bases in between. The DNA for the CDR3 is TGCGCCAGCAGCCTCGACAGGAATGAAAAACTGTTTTTT. This encodes CASSLDRNEKLFF.

This chain links TRBV5-1 with TRBJ1-3; D uncertain. V dropped 2 bases and J dropped 0 bases, with 15 bases sitting between them. The length of the CDR3 is 17 residues. Germline V lookup: CDR1 SGHRS, CDR2 YFSETQ. This CDR3 reads CASSFSLTGTSGNTIYF. For the CDR3, the DNA is TGCGCCAGCAGCTTTAGTTTAACGGGAACCTCTGGAAACACCATATATTTT.

This chain uses TRBV19 with TRBJ2-7; maybe TRBD1 (5 bases). V shed 8 bases and J shed 3 bases, with 29 bases lying between them. Germline values: CDR1 LNHDA, CDR2 SQIVND (reference sequence). The length of the CDR3 is 18 residues. For the CDR3, the DNA is TGTGCCAGTCTGAATAGACCCAGACAGACCCGAAGATGCTACGAGCAGTACGTC. Amino acid sequence: CASLNRPRQTRRCYEQYV.

A single count supports this clone. The chain has TRBV30 and TRBJ1-5; 9 nucleotides align to TRBD1. Per germline, CDR1 GTSNPN and CDR2 SVGIG (reference sequence). This CDR3 spans 14 amino acids. Trimming cost V 4 bases and J 6 bases; bases outside gene matches: 7. The CDR3 loop is CAWTPGQGIQPQHF. CDR3 coding DNA: TGTGCCTGGACCCCGGGACAGGGTATTCAGCCCCAGCATTTT.

CDR3: CASSLGAGPEKLFF. The CDR3 nucleotides are TGCGCCAGCAGCTTGGGGGCAGGCCCAGAAAAACTGTTTTTT. V is TRBV5-1 and J is TRBJ1-4; no definite D call. Germline CDR1 reads SGHRS; CDR2 reads YFSETQ. Trimming pared 0 bases from V and 8 bases from J, leaving 11 bases between. The CDR3 sequence is 14 residues long.

This clone has just a few counts. The genes are TRBV2 and TRBJ1-1; 9 bases line up with TRBD1. Germline CDR1 reads SNHLY; CDR2 reads FYNNEI. The V and J ends lost 10 bases and 3 bases, in that order; junction bases with no gene match: 6. This CDR3 is 13 amino acids long. The CDR3 region is CATGTGIHTEAFF. The CDR3 coding sequence is TGTGCCACGGGGACAGGGATCCACACTGAAGCTTTCTTT.

V usage is TRBV18 and J usage is TRBJ2-5, with TRBD1 identical over 7 bases. V dropped 4 bases and J dropped 2; count of bases not matched to a gene: 7. Germline V gives CDR1 KGHSH, CDR2 LQKENI. The CDR3 spans 15 residues. The CDR3 protein is CASSRSSGQQETQYF. The CDR3 DNA reads TGTGCCAGCTCACGATCGTCGGGACAGCAAGAGACCCAGTACTTC.

This clone was detected a few times. This sequence joins TRBV25-1 and TRBJ2-1; TRBD2 agrees at 11 bases. Germline V gene sequence: CDR1 MGHDK, CDR2 SYGVNS. V shed 2 bases, J shed 7 bases, and the junction held 4 bases outside the gene matches. This CDR3 contains 15 residues. The CDR3 here is CASSEPRLAGNEQFF. CDR3 in DNA: TGTGCCAGCAGTGAACCCAGACTAGCGGGGAATGAGCAGTTCTTC.

This clone appeared a single time. The chain has TRBV5-1 and TRBJ1-3; the match to TRBD1 covers 7 bases. Germline V gene data show CDR1 as SGHRS and CDR2 as YFSETQ. The CDR3 contains 15 residues. V was pared by 0 bases and J by 4 bases, with 4 bases of the junction left unmatched. CDR3 sequence (DNA): TGCGCCAGCAGCTTGGGACAGGGAGTCGGAAACACCATATATTTT. It is translated as CASSLGQGVGNTIYF.

A few counts support this clone. This chain uses TRBV27 with TRBJ2-2; TRBD1 agrees at 8 bases. This CDR3 contains 15 residues. The V segment lost 5 bases and the J segment 3 bases; nucleotides outside the gene matches: 5. Germline V gene lookup returns CDR1 MNHEY and CDR2 SMNVEV (reference sequence). Written as DNA, the CDR3 is TGTGCCAGCAGTCTCGGGACAGGAGACACCGGGGAGCTGTTTTTT. Protein: CASSLGTGDTGELFF.

This clone was found a few times. The gene calls are TRBV6-1 and TRBJ1-4, with D maybe TRBD1 (5 bases). The CDR3 has 13 residues. Per germline, CDR1 MNHNS and CDR2 SASEGT. Trimming removed 8 bases at V and 5 bases at J, with 12 bases between. CDR3 bases: TGTGCCAGCCGGCCGGCAGGGAATGAAAAACTGTTTTTT. Protein: CASRPAGNEKLFF.

This chain connects TRBV10-3 to TRBJ2-3; D may be TRBD2 (6 bases). The CDR3 length is 14 residues. The germline V gene encodes CDR1 ENHRY and CDR2 SYGVKD. Trimming took off 7 bases at V and 0 bases at J, with 11 bases between the two ends. Here the CDR3 DNA reads TGTGCCATCACTATGGAGGGGAGCACAGATACGCAGTATTTT. This sequence encodes CAITMEGSTDTQYF.

This chain joins TRBV5-1 and TRBJ2-1; D is unclear. The CDR3 has 11 amino acids. CDR1 is SGHRS, CDR2 YFSETQ, per germline. The V gene lost 4 bases and the J gene lost 10 bases, with 9 bases spanning the gap. CDR3 sequence (DNA): TGCGCCAGCAGCGAGGAGCGAGAGCAGTTCTTC. Translating it yields CASSEEREQFF.

On this clone itself: The sample contains more than one DNA sequence encoding this CDR3. The chain has TRBV19 and TRBJ1-1; D is unclear. The CDR3 has 13 amino acids. Trimming shortened V by 5 bases and J by 1 base, and 8 bases separated the two germline ends. The germline gives CDR1 LNHDA, CDR2 SQIVND (reference sequence). Here the CDR3 reads CASSRRGNTEAFF. CDR3 bases: TGTGCCAGTAGTCGACGAGGGAACACTGAAGCTTTCTTT.